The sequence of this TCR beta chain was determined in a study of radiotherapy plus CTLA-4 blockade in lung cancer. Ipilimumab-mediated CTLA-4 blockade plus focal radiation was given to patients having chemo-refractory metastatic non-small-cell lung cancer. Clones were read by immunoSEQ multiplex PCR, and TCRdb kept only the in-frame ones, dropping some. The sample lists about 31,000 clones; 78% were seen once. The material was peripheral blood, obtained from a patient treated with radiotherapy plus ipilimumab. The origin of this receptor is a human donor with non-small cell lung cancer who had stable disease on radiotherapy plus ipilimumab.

In nucleotides, the CDR3 is TGCGCCAGCAGCTTAGGAGAAAAACTGTTTTTT. Translating gives CASSLGEKLFF. The chain carries TRBV5-1 and TRBJ1-4; the D is unclear. This CDR3 has 11 amino acids. Trimming took off 2 bases at V and 8 bases at J, with 4 bases between the two ends. The germline gives CDR1 SGHRS, CDR2 YFSETQ.